The next 28 T cell receptor beta chains were all read from a single sample in a study of read filtering for tumor transcriptome and immune sequencing (TCRdb year 2020). The listed sequencing device is Illumina HiSeq 4000. The Immunoverse kit was used to build TCR libraries from 400 ng RNA, with molecular barcoded adaptors covering alpha/delta and beta/gamma chains. The raw public reads went through TCRdb reprocessing: fastp at Q25, MiXCR clone calling, in-frame beta chains kept. Every entry covers one CDR3 protein and lists the most common genes and DNA from its rows. The sample records 90,000 to 95,000 distinct CDR3 sequences, 20% to 25% of which are singletons. The top ten clonotypes cover over 10% of the sample. The specimen was a population of CD138-negative cells sorted from bone marrow. The meaning of the sample's cell subset or site label: bone marrow mononuclear cells depleted of CD138+ plasma/myeloma cells by negative magnetic selection. These receptors were collected from a donor at least 40 years old with multiple myeloma.

The table lists this clonotype with many counts. V usage is TRBV2 and J usage is TRBJ1-1; unclear D gene. CDR3 size: 12 residues. Looked up from germline, CDR1 is SNHLY and CDR2 is FYNNEI. Trimming shortened V by 7 bases and J by 2 bases, and 8 bases separated the two germline ends. The CDR3 is CASILGNTEAFF. The CDR3 DNA reads TGTGCCAGCATACTAGGTAACACTGAAGCTTTCTTT.

This clonotype was seen repeatedly, ten times or more. A clone one base away is much larger, so this may be a read error. CDR3 sequence (DNA): TGTGCCAGCTCACCATTAGATACGCAGTATTTT. Amino acids: CASSPLDTQYF. The V call is TRBV18, the J call TRBJ2-3; no reliable D call. Germline V gene lookup returns CDR1 KGHSH and CDR2 LQKENI. With 2 bases removed from V and 5 bases from J, the gap between germline ends came to 2 bases. The CDR3 has 11 amino acids. The full variable domain, rest sourced from reference TRBV18 and TRBJ2-3, is NAGVMQNPRHLVRRRGQEARLRCSPMKGHSHVYWYRQLPEEGLKFMVYLQKENIIDESGMPKERFSAEFPKEGPSILRIQQVVRGDSAAYFCASSPLDTQYFGPGTRLTVL.

This clonotype was observed many times. The chain is built from TRBV13 and TRBJ2-3; TRBD1 agrees at 9 bases. The CDR3 contains 16 residues. With V trimmed by 2 bases and J by 5 bases, 8 bases remained unmatched. The germline V gene encodes CDR1 PRHDT and CDR2 FYEKMQ (reference sequence). The CDR3 region is CASSLYRTGVGDTQYF. CDR3 DNA sequence: TGTGCCAGCAGCTTATACAGGACAGGGGTTGGAGATACGCAGTATTTT.

The chain uses TRBV7-3 and TRBJ2-7; 9 bases map to TRBD2. The ends lost 3 bases at V and 0 bases at J; junction bases unmatched: 0. Germline V gene sequence: CDR1 SGHTA, CDR2 FQGTGA. This CDR3 is 14 amino acids long. In DNA form, the CDR3 reads TGTGCCAGCAGCTTGACTAGCGGCTCCTACGAGCAGTACTTC. As protein: CASSLTSGSYEQYF.

In this sample, this clonotype turned up many times. This sequence joins TRBV29-1 and TRBJ2-7; 7 bases fit TRBD1. The germline V gene encodes CDR1 SQVTM and CDR2 ANQGSEA. The CDR3 sequence is 11 residues long. The V gene end was trimmed by 6 bases and the J gene end by 3 bases; junction bases not matched to a gene: 2. This chain's CDR3 is CSVRDSYEQYF. The CDR3 DNA is TGCAGCGTGAGGGACAGCTACGAGCAGTACTTC.

In its sample, this clonotype was seen once. A read error may produce the germline difference seen at one junction end. The chain couples TRBV5-6 to TRBJ2-2; D unresolved. The CDR3 consists of 13 residues. Germline V gene data show CDR1 as SGHDT and CDR2 as YYEEEE. The CDR3 loop is CASSFMSTGELFF. The CDR3 DNA sequence: TGCGCCAGCAGCTTTATGAGCACCGGGGAGCTGTTTTTT. The full variable domain, rest sourced from reference TRBV5-6 and TRBJ2-2, is DAGVTQSPTHLIKTRGQQVTLRCSPKSGHDTVSWYQQALGQGPQFIFQYYEEEERQRGNFPDRFSGHQFPNYSSELNVNALLLGDSALYLCASSFMSTGELFFGEGSRLTVL.

This clonotype was seen many times. This rearrangement joins TRBV28 to TRBJ2-1, with no clear D. CDR3 length: 16 amino acids. The V end lost 4 bases, the J end lost 0 bases, and 13 bases lay between the germline ends. Germline CDR1 and CDR2: MDHEN and SYDVKM. The CDR3 region is CASSSLSESSYNEQFF. The CDR3 DNA reads TGTGCCAGCAGTTCTTTAAGCGAGAGCTCCTACAATGAGCAGTTCTTC.

The chain joins TRBV28 to TRBJ1-5; no firm D call. This CDR3 is built from 15 residues. V was shortened by 1 base and J by 0 bases, with 7 bases between the two germline ends. The germline V gene has CDR1 MDHEN and CDR2 SYDVKM. The CDR3 loop is CASSLLARSNQPQHF. For the CDR3, the DNA is TGTGCCAGCAGTTTATTGGCACGTAGCAATCAGCCCCAGCATTTT.

J is TRBJ1-4 and V is TRBV7-8; TRBD1 aligns across 9 bases. The CDR3 spans 16 residues. V gave up 4 bases and J gave up 8 bases; unmatched junction bases: 11. From germline, CDR1 is SGHVS and CDR2 FQNEAQ. The CDR3 DNA reads TGTGCCAGCAGCTCGGACGGGGACAGGGTCGGGGAAAAACTGTTTTTT. Translated, it gives CASSSDGDRVGEKLFF.

The chain joins TRBV7-9 to TRBJ2-2; D is unresolved. Trimming took 5 bases from V and 9 from J, leaving 16 bases between them. The CDR3 contains 14 residues. Germline loops: CDR1 SEHNR, CDR2 FQNEAQ (reference sequence). The CDR3 bases are TGTGCCAGCAGCCCGACGGTCCCGCAGCGGGAGCTGTTTTTT. Amino acid sequence: CASSPTVPQRELFF.

This clonotype was seen a few times. V usage is TRBV6-1 and J usage is TRBJ1-5; D is unclear. This CDR3 has 12 amino acids. V lost 7 bases, J lost 4 bases, and 8 bases lay in between. Germline CDR1 MNHNS, CDR2 SASEGT. As DNA, the CDR3 is TGTGCCAGCAAAGGCGGGAATCAGCCCCAGCATTTT. It yields the protein CASKGGNQPQHF.

This clonotype was seen repeatedly, ten times or more. V gene TRBV6-4 combines with J gene TRBJ1-1; D gene ambiguous. Trimming pared 7 bases from V and 1 base from J, leaving 19 bases between. Germline V CDR1 and CDR2: MRHNA, SNTAGT. The CDR3 consists of 16 residues. The CDR3 nucleotides are TGTGCCAGCAATGCTCAGTGCGAGCAAACGAACACTGAAGCTTTCTTT. Amino acids: CASNAQCEQTNTEAFF.

Only one count was recorded for this clonotype. The chain uses TRBV6-1 and TRBJ2-7, with D tentatively TRBD1 (6 bases). The CDR3 contains 14 residues. Germline V gives CDR1 MNHNS, CDR2 SASEGT. V was trimmed by 5 bases and J by 0 bases, leaving 11 bases between them. The CDR3 loop reads CASSLQGSSYEQYF. The CDR3 region has the DNA TGTGCCAGCAGTCTGCAGGGGAGCTCCTACGAGCAGTACTTC.

This clonotype was seen many times. The rearrangement joins TRBV30 to TRBJ2-4; a weak D match, TRBD2 (5 bases). V was pared by 3 bases and J by 0 bases, with 12 bases between. The germline gives CDR1 GTSNPN, CDR2 SVGIG (reference sequence). The CDR3 has 15 amino acids. CDR3 nucleotide sequence: TGTGCCTGGAGCGAGGGTTTACTAGCCAAAAACATTCAGTACTTC. Translation: CAWSEGLLAKNIQYF.

A word on this clonotype: An end of the junction differs from the germline gene, which may be a read error. V usage is TRBV28 and J usage is TRBJ2-7; 8 bases map to TRBD2. The CDR3 extends over 12 amino acids. Germline CDR1 MDHEN, CDR2 SYDVKM. The CDR3 is CASSPRRGVYLF. The CDR3 DNA reads TGTGCCAGCAGTCCAAGGCGGGGGGTTTACTTATTC.

This clonotype turned up a few times. The J gene is TRBJ1-5, the V gene TRBV24-1; TRBD1 matches at 9 bases. V dropped 4 bases and J dropped 2; count of bases not matched to a gene: 5. Germline CDR1 KGHDR, CDR2 SFDVKD. The CDR3 contains 16 residues. CDR3 sequence: CATSDPRQGGNQPQHF. The CDR3 DNA reads as TGTGCCACCAGTGACCCAAGACAGGGGGGCAATCAGCCCCAGCATTTT.

Comment on this clonotype: A much larger clone is a single base away; this may be a read error. No conserved phenylalanine or tryptophan ends this CDR3, so it is likely a read error. This chain links TRBV6-5 with TRBJ1-1; 7 bases are a match to TRBD1. There are 13 residues in the CDR3. Germline V gene sequence: CDR1 MNHEY, CDR2 SVGAGI. The junction had 9 bases not matched to a gene; V was cut back by 6 bases and J by 8 bases. The chain's CDR3 is CASRPPGGEEAFL. CDR3 in DNA: TGTGCCAGCAGACCCCCAGGGGGTGAGGAAGCTTTCCTT.

As for this clonotype: The conserved final phenylalanine or tryptophan is absent from the CDR3, which likely points to a read error. The chain couples TRBV14 to TRBJ2-5; maybe TRBD1 (6 bases). This CDR3 has 14 residues. The V gene's germline CDR1 is SGHDN and CDR2 FVKESK. V was shortened by 8 bases and J by 2 bases, with 15 bases between the two germline ends. The CDR3 bases are TGTGCCAGCGGCCGAAACAGGGCTCAAGAGACCCAGTACCTC. It translates to CASGRNRAQETQYL.

This clonotype was counted at least ten times. The V call is TRBV6-2 or TRBV6-3, the J call TRBJ2-1; D ambiguous. This CDR3 spans 16 amino acids. The V end was cut by 6 bases, the J end by 0 bases, with 15 bases between. The V gene's germline CDR1 is MNHEY and CDR2 SVGEGT. CDR3 nucleotides: TGTGCCAGCAGGTCCCCCTCCCCTGACTCCTACAATGAGCAGTTCTTC. This gives the protein CASRSPSPDSYNEQFF.

This chain links TRBV2 with TRBJ2-3; D is possibly TRBD2 (6 bases). Trimming pared 0 bases from V and 13 bases from J, leaving 14 bases between. The germline CDR1 and CDR2 sequences are SNHLY and FYNNEI. The CDR3 totals 13 residues. CDR3 nucleotide sequence: TGTGCCAGCAGTGAAGCGGTAGGGACTTCCGAGTATTTT. This codes for CASSEAVGTSEYF.

Of note for this clonotype: Possible read error: a much larger clone is one base away. The chain is built from TRBV5-1 and TRBJ2-1; D is possibly TRBD2 (5 bases). Germline assignment: CDR1 SGHRS and CDR2 YFSETQ. This CDR3 contains 13 residues. In DNA, the CDR3 is TGCGCCAGCACCAGCCGAGACTACAATGAGCAGCTCTTC. Encoded protein: CASTSRDYNEQLF.

This clonotype was seen a handful of times. The chain has TRBV7-8 and TRBJ2-7; no definite D call. The CDR3 contains 11 residues. Germline V gene lookup returns CDR1 SGHVS and CDR2 FQNEAQ. Trimming shortened V by 5 bases and J by 6 bases, and 8 bases separated the two germline ends. CDR3 residues: CASSLSSEQYF. CDR3 bases: TGTGCCAGCAGCCTAAGCAGCGAGCAGTACTTC.

Of note for this clonotype: A much larger clone lies one base from this, so it may be a read error. The chain is built from TRBV25-1 and TRBJ2-7; D may match TRBD1 or TRBD2 (5 bases each). Germline V gene lookup returns CDR1 MGHDK and CDR2 SYGVNS. CDR3 length equals 13 residues. The CDR3 bases are TGTGCCAGCCGAGACGGGACCTCCTACGAGCTGTACTTC. This sequence encodes CASRDGTSYELYF.

This clonotype was picked up many times. CDR3 protein: CASSQASGYNEQFF. As DNA, the CDR3 is TGTGCCAGCAGCCAGGCTAGCGGATACAATGAGCAGTTCTTC. The chain combines TRBV3-1 with TRBJ2-1, with TRBD2 matching 7 bases. In germline, CDR1 is LGHDT, CDR2 YNNKEL (reference sequence). The CDR3 has 14 amino acids. J gave up 4 bases and V 3 bases, and 3 bases lay outside the gene matches.

V is TRBV3-1 and J is TRBJ2-3, with 8 nucleotides matching TRBD2. Germline loops: CDR1 LGHDT, CDR2 YNNKEL (reference sequence). The J segment lost 6 bases and the V segment lost 4 bases, leaving 6 bases of the junction unmatched. The CDR3 length is 14 residues. CDR3 in DNA: TGTGCCAGCAGCCGAGGGACTAGGGGGGATACGCAGTATTTT. Amino acids: CASSRGTRGDTQYF.

A word on this clonotype: A much larger clone is a single base away; this may be a read error. The gene calls are TRBV6-5 and TRBJ1-1; perhaps TRBD1 as D (6 bases). In germline, CDR1 is MNHEY, CDR2 SVGAGI. The CDR3 sequence is 16 residues long. For the CDR3, the DNA is TGTGCCAGCATAGGTCAGGGGACCTTAATGAAAACTGAAGCTTTCTTT. Its protein product is CASIGQGTLMKTEAFF.

In its sample, this clonotype was seen many times. The chain couples TRBV20-1 to TRBJ2-3; TRBD2 matches at 10 bases. The junction had 8 bases not matched to a gene; V was cut back by 7 bases and J by 1 base. The CDR3 extends over 15 amino acids. Per the germline V gene, CDR1 is DFQATT and CDR2 is SNEGSKA (reference sequence). DNA for the CDR3: TGCAGTGATATAGCGGGGGGCCTTCGCACAGATACGCAGTATTTT. This translates into CSDIAGGLRTDTQYF.

This chain uses TRBV10-3 with TRBJ1-5; D is unresolved. The germline V gene encodes CDR1 ENHRY and CDR2 SYGVKD. This CDR3 comprises 13 residues. The V and J ends lost 4 bases and 6 bases respectively, with 10 bases between them. The DNA for the CDR3 is TGTGCCATCAGTGTTAGTGTGGGTCAGCCCCAGCATTTT. Encoded protein: CAISVSVGQPQHF.